The clone carrying this TCR beta chain was detected ten times or more. This entry belongs to a study of liver allograft versus peripheral blood T cells. About the study: Graft-liver T cell receptor repertoires were compared against recipient peripheral blood repertoires.

TCRdb recomputed calls from the reads with MiXCR, one row per CDR3 protein. Of about 6,500 distinct CDR3 sequences in the sample, roughly 20% were seen once. Germline CDR1 reads MNHNS; CDR2 reads SASEGT. The CDR3 has 12 amino acids. The V end lost 11 bases, the J end lost 3 bases, and 13 bases lay between the germline ends. The V and J genes are TRBV6-1 and TRBJ1-1, with a tentative D call TRBD1 (5 bases). This TCR derives from a human patient who had a liver transplant. Some T cells may trace back to the graft donor. CDR3 residues: CALSKGHTEAFF. The CDR3 DNA reads TGTGCCCTTTCCAAGGGGCACACTGAAGCTTTCTTT.